The 21 T cell receptor beta chains below come from one sample, sequenced in a study of neoadjuvant anti-PD-1 for oral cavity cancer. Time point noted: after neoadjuvant nivolumab, at surgical resection. TCRdb keeps only in-frame clones here, not all; method: immunoSEQ multiplex PCR. The sample has around 70,000 clones; approximately 81% are singletons. Material: PBMCs, obtained after nivolumab (anti-PD-1) treatment. These receptors were collected from a person aged 35 to 85 with oral cavity squamous cell carcinoma.

This clone was recorded many times. This chain uses TRBV7-9 with TRBJ2-2, with a possible D match to TRBD2 (6 bases). V lost 3 bases, J lost 1 base, and 6 bases lay in between. The length of the CDR3 is 14 residues. CDR1 is SEHNR, CDR2 FQNEAQ, per germline (reference sequence). This CDR3 reads CASSFSGNTGELFF. The CDR3 DNA follows: TGTGCCAGCAGCTTTAGCGGGAACACCGGGGAGCTGTTTTTT.

The chain recombines TRBV5-6 with TRBJ1-3; TRBD1 agrees at 7 bases. The germline V gene has CDR1 SGHDT and CDR2 YYEEEE. Unmatched junction bases numbered 9, after V lost 6 bases and J lost 0 bases. This CDR3 comprises 16 residues. The DNA for the CDR3 is TGTGCCAGCAAATTGGAGACAGGGAACTCTGGAAACACCATATATTTT. Amino acid sequence: CASKLETGNSGNTIYF.

This clone showed up just once. V usage is TRBV7-9 and J usage is TRBJ2-3, with a tentative D call TRBD2 (5 bases). This CDR3 comprises 16 residues. Looked up from germline, CDR1 is SEHNR and CDR2 is FQNEAQ (reference sequence). Trimming shortened V by 3 bases and J by 7 bases, and 20 bases separated the two germline ends. CDR3 region: CASSFTQDFSPNTQYF. CDR3 sequence (DNA): TGTGCCAGCAGCTTCACTCAGGACTTCTCTCCTAATACGCAGTATTTT.

This clone was observed once. This chain links TRBV30 with TRBJ1-1, with D possibly being TRBD1 (5 bases). The V gene lost 3 bases and the J gene lost 0 bases, with 8 bases spanning the gap. The CDR3 spans 13 residues. The V gene's germline CDR1 is GTSNPN and CDR2 SVGIG (reference sequence). CDR3 in DNA: TGTGCCTGGAGAGGGGCAGTGAACACTGAAGCTTTCTTT. This sequence encodes CAWRGAVNTEAFF.

The chain has TRBV28 and TRBJ1-1, with unresolved D. This CDR3 contains 13 residues. Germline CDR1 and CDR2: MDHEN and SYDVKM. V dropped 8 bases and J dropped 11 bases, with 21 bases sitting between them. CDR3 in DNA: TGTGCCAGCGTAACCAGAATCGGTAGAATGGCTTTCTTT. This encodes CASVTRIGRMAFF.

V is TRBV15 and J is TRBJ1-2, with 7 bases identical to TRBD1. There are 18 residues in the CDR3. From germline, CDR1 is LNHNV and CDR2 YYDKDF (reference sequence). V was pared by 0 bases and J by 2 bases, with 12 bases of the junction left unmatched. CDR3 bases: TGTGCCACCAGCAGAGATCGTATCGGGGACAGTGCCAACTATGGCTACACCTTC. Translation: CATSRDRIGDSANYGYTF.

This chain links TRBV2 with TRBJ1-2; the match to TRBD1 covers 8 bases. V lost 6 bases, J lost 3 bases, and 9 bases stayed unmatched. This CDR3 is 15 amino acids long. Germline V gives CDR1 SNHLY, CDR2 FYNNEI. CDR3 sequence (DNA): TGTGCCAGCAGCGGGACAGGTCTTTCGGACTATGGCTACACCTTC. Its translation is CASSGTGLSDYGYTF.

The chain carries TRBV2 and TRBJ2-7; TRBD2 agrees at 7 bases. CDR3 length equals 14 residues. The trim removed 6 bases at V and 5 bases at J, leaving 10 bases unmatched. Germline CDR1 and CDR2: SNHLY and FYNNEI. This CDR3 reads CASSPAGVSDEQYF. CDR3 sequence (DNA): TGTGCCAGCAGCCCCGCGGGGGTGAGTGACGAGCAGTACTTC.

The chain has TRBV2 and TRBJ1-5; no clear D gene. The CDR3 has 14 residues. Trimming removed 5 bases at V and 2 bases at J, with 10 bases between. Per germline, CDR1 SNHLY and CDR2 FYNNEI. The CDR3 loop is CASSPDAGNQPQHF. DNA for the CDR3: TGTGCCAGCAGTCCGGACGCGGGCAATCAGCCCCAGCATTTT. The whole variable domain, filled in from reference TRBV2 and TRBJ1-5, reads EPEVTQTPSHQVTQMGQEVILRCVPISNHLYFYWYRQILGQKVEFLVSFYNNEISEKSEIFDDQFSVERPDGSNFTLKIRSTKLEDSAMYFCASSPDAGNQPQHFGDGTRLSIL.

In DNA, the CDR3 is TGTGCCAGCAGTGAATTGGGTAACACTGAAGCTTTCTTT. It is translated as CASSELGNTEAFF. V is TRBV2 and J is TRBJ1-1, with D unclear. V was cut by 2 bases and J by 2 bases, with 6 bases left in between. This CDR3 contains 13 residues. Germline V gene lookup returns CDR1 SNHLY and CDR2 FYNNEI.

This chain uses TRBV7-2 with TRBJ1-5; D not certain. Germline values: CDR1 SGHTA, CDR2 FQGNSA. V was shortened by 6 bases and J by 3 bases, with 9 bases between the two germline ends. CDR3 length: 13 residues. The CDR3 is CASSRSPNQPQHF. The CDR3 region has the DNA TGTGCCAGCAGTCGCAGTCCCAATCAGCCCCAGCATTTT.

The chain carries TRBV12-2 and TRBJ1-4; TRBD1 is the table's D call, not checked against the DNA. TRBV12-2 is marked as a pseudogene. CDR3 length: 21 residues. CDR3 loop: CASRPWDRGPREHSGNEKLFF. Written as DNA, the CDR3 is TGTGCAAGTCGCCCGTGGGACAGGGGGCCTCGCGAGCATAGCGGTAATGAAAAACTGTTTTTT.

The DNA of the CDR3 is TGTGCCTGGACCAAGGGTGGAGCGGGTCTATACGAGCAGTACTTC. Its translation is CAWTKGGAGLYEQYF. The rearrangement links TRBV30 to TRBJ2-7; D may be TRBD2 (6 bases). The CDR3 totals 15 residues. From germline, CDR1 is GTSNPN and CDR2 SVGIG (reference sequence). Trimming cost V 4 bases and J 4 bases, with 20 bases left between them.

The V gene is TRBV6-1, the J gene TRBJ2-5; no clear D gene. Trimming took 7 bases from V and 3 from J, leaving 12 bases between them. Germline V gives CDR1 MNHNS, CDR2 SASEGT. The CDR3 loop spans 13 amino acids. The CDR3 DNA sequence: TGTGCCAGCACCCACGCACCTGAAGAGACCCAGTACTTC. Residues: CASTHAPEETQYF.

CDR3 protein: CASSPGTANTEAFF. The CDR3, as DNA: TGTGCCAGCAGCCCCGGGACGGCGAACACTGAAGCTTTCTTT. The chain is built from TRBV9 and TRBJ1-1; D perhaps matches TRBD1 (5 bases). CDR3 length equals 14 residues. Trimming pared 4 bases from V and 1 base from J, leaving 11 bases between. The germline gives CDR1 SGDLS, CDR2 YYNGEE.

This chain joins TRBV19 and TRBJ1-1; D remains ambiguous. The CDR3 extends over 13 amino acids. Germline V CDR1 and CDR2: LNHDA, SQIVND (reference sequence). Between the trimmed V and J ends, which lost 2 bases and 5 bases, there was a span of 9 bases. The CDR3 DNA reads as TGTGCCAGTAGTATAACGCCGAGTACTGAAGCTTTCTTT. Amino acid sequence: CASSITPSTEAFF.

The chain uses TRBV6-6 and TRBJ2-4, with D maybe TRBD2 (5 bases). Germline V gene data show CDR1 as MNHNY and CDR2 as SVGAGI (reference sequence). The CDR3 loop spans 14 amino acids. Trimming cost V 6 bases and J 0 bases, with 9 bases left between them. CDR3 loop: CASREDLAKNIQYF. The CDR3 bases are TGTGCCAGCAGGGAGGACCTAGCCAAAAACATTCAGTACTTC.

V usage is TRBV9 and J usage is TRBJ2-2; D is possibly TRBD1 or TRBD2 (5 bases each). Germline V CDR1 and CDR2: SGDLS, YYNGEE. V lost 5 bases and J lost 0, with 11 bases in between. The CDR3 spans 15 residues. CDR3 in amino acids: CASRPGRTNTGELFF. The CDR3 bases are TGTGCCAGCAGGCCGGGACGGACGAACACCGGGGAGCTGTTTTTT. Combining the CDR3 with reference TRBV9 and TRBJ2-2 gives the whole variable domain DSGVTQTPKHLITATGQRVTLRCSPRSGDLSVYWYQQSLDQGLQFLIQYYNGEERAKGNILERFSAQQFPDLHSELNLSSLELGDSALYFCASRPGRTNTGELFFGEGSRLTVL.

V usage is TRBV2 and J usage is TRBJ2-7; D is possibly TRBD1 or TRBD2 (6 bases each). Germline CDR1 and CDR2: SNHLY and FYNNEI. The CDR3 contains 17 residues. V lost 6 bases and J lost 2, with 23 bases in between. This CDR3 is CASSWEVIGTLPYEQYF. DNA for the CDR3: TGTGCCAGCAGCTGGGAGGTGATCGGGACACTTCCCTACGAGCAGTACTTC.

V usage is TRBV27 and J usage is TRBJ1-1; D is possibly TRBD1 (5 bases). This CDR3 is built from 13 residues. Deletions cut 2 bases from V and 8 bases from J, with 12 bases between. Germline V gene data show CDR1 as MNHEY and CDR2 as SMNVEV (reference sequence). CDR3 in DNA: TGTGCCAGCAGTTTACGGGACCCATCCGAAGCTTTCTTT. Amino acid sequence: CASSLRDPSEAFF.

The CDR3 DNA reads as TGTGCCAGTAGTTTCAGGGTCGTTGGCCTGAACACTGAAGCTTTCTTT. Translated, it gives CASSFRVVGLNTEAFF. V is TRBV19 and J is TRBJ1-1; a possible D gene is TRBD1 (5 bases). CDR3 length: 16 amino acids. Germline CDR1 is LNHDA and CDR2 is SQIVND (reference sequence). Trimming took 5 bases from V and 0 from J, leaving 16 bases between them.